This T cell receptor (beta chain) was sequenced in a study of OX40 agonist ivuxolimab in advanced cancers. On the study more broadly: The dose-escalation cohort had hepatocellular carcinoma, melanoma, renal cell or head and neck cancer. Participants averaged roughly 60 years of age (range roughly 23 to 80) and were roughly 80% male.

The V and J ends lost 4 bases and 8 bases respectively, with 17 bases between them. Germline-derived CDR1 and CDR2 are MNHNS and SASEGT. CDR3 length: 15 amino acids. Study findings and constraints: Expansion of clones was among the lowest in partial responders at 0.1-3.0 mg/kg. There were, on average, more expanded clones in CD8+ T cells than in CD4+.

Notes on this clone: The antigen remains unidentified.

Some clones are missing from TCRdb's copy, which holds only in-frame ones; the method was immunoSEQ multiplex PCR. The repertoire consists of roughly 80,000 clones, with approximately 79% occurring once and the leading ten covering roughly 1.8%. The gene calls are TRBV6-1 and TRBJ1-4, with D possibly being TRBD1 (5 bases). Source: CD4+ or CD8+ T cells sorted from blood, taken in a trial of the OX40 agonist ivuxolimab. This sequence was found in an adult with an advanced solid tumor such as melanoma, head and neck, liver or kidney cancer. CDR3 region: CASSGQGLFREKLFF. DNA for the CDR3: TGTGCCAGCAGTGGCCAGGGCCTCTTTAGAGAAAAACTGTTTTTT.